These T cell receptor beta chains were read from a single sample in a study of CD8+CD57+ T cells in acquired aplastic anemia. Each CDR3 protein is one row after TCRdb ran MiXCR on the reads. The data hold approximately 160,000 distinct CDR3 sequences, with 35% to 55% observed a single time. Source material: sorted CD4+, CD8+, or CD8+CD57+ T cells (not recorded which) from PBMCs. Receptor source: a human donor in good health. CDR3s include the opening cysteine and the closing phenylalanine or tryptophan. D genes are given only for firm matches. Clone size appears in some rows only: once, few, many, or a class for an expanded clone.

TRBV19,.,TRBJ2-1,.,TGTGCCAGTAGTCCCAGGGTATCCAACAATGAGCAGTTCTTC,CASSPRVSNNEQFF
TRBV11-2,TRBD2,TRBJ2-3,many,TGTGCCAGCAGCCTCGAGCGGGGAATCACAGATACGCAGTATTTT,CASSLERGITDTQYF
TRBV27,.,TRBJ1-5,few,TGTGCCAGCAGTTTAGCCAGGCATAGCAATCAGCCCCAGCATTTT,CASSLARHSNQPQHF
TRBV10-3,TRBD1,TRBJ2-7,many,TGTGCCATCAGTGAGAGCGGACAGGGGTCCTACGAGCAGTACTTC,CAISESGQGSYEQYF
TRBV19,TRBD2,TRBJ2-7,.,TGTGCCAGTAGTATAGAGGGGACTAGCGGGACGGAGCAGTACTTC,CASSIEGTSGTEQYF
TRBV10-3,TRBD1,TRBJ1-4,many,TGTGCCATCAGCGCCGGGACAGGGGGCACAACTAATGAAAAACTGTTTTTT,CAISAGTGGTTNEKLFF
TRBV20-1,.,TRBJ2-7,.,TGCAGTGCTAGACGCCAGATGACAGCAGGCTACGAGCAGTACTTC,CSARRQMTAGYEQYF
TRBV28,.,TRBJ2-7,many,TGTGCCAGCACCAAACGGGTTATGGCAAGCTACGAGCAGTACTTC,CASTKRVMASYEQYF
TRBV12-3/TRBV12-4,.,TRBJ2-5,.,TGTGCCAGCAGTTTAGTAGGGTGGGTAGAGACCCAGTACTTC,CASSLVGWVETQYF
TRBV20-1,.,TRBJ1-5,many,TGCAGTGTAGCGGGGGAGGGCAATCAGCCCCAGCATTTT,CSVAGEGNQPQHF
TRBV7-2,.,TRBJ2-1,.,TGTGCCAGCAGCGCCCAGCAGAATGAGCAGTTCTTC,CASSAQQNEQFF
TRBV11-2,TRBD2,TRBJ2-1,many,TGTGCCAGCAGCACTGTCGGACTAGCGGGATCTCTTGAGCAGTTCTTC,CASSTVGLAGSLEQFF
TRBV7-3,.,TRBJ2-5,many,TGTGCCAGCAGCTCCCAGGCCCCTAGCACCCAGTACTTC,CASSSQAPSTQYF
TRBV12-3/TRBV12-4,.,TRBJ1-2,many,TGTGCCAGCAGTCGGAGTGGGGGGTCGTGGTATGGCTACACCTTC,CASSRSGGSWYGYTF
TRBV28,.,TRBJ1-2,.,TGTGCCAGCAGTTCTGGGACAATGGGCTATGGCTACACCTTC,CASSSGTMGYGYTF
TRBV20-1,.,TRBJ2-7,.,TGCAGTGCTCCGCCGGGGTTCACTCGGGAGCAGTACTTC,CSAPPGFTREQYF
TRBV6-2/TRBV6-3,.,TRBJ1-3,.,TGTGCCAGCAGTTACTCTAAGAAGAGGGCTGGAAACACCATATATTTT,CASSYSKKRAGNTIYF
TRBV4-3,TRBD2,TRBJ2-3,.,TGCGCCAGCAGCCAAGTGGGGGGGGCAGATACGCAGTATTTT,CASSQVGGADTQYF
TRBV2,.,TRBJ2-7,few,TGTGCCAGCACGGCAGATTACGAGCAGTACTTC,CASTADYEQYF
TRBV11-2,.,TRBJ2-5,many,TGTGCCAGCAGCCCACCCTCCCAAGAGACCCAGTACTTC,CASSPPSQETQYF
TRBV2,.,TRBJ2-3,.,TGTGCCAGCAGGACTGGGCCCACAGATACGCAGTATTTT,CASRTGPTDTQYF
TRBV28,.,TRBJ1-6,many,TGTGCCAGCAGTTCGCGGGCGTCACCCCTCCACTTT,CASSSRASPLHF